Below are 7 T cell receptor beta chains sequenced from a single sample in a study of cytomegalovirus exposure and HLA in healthy donors. Primers: 60 Vbeta forward and 13 Jbeta reverse. Libraries were prepared by immunoSEQ multiplex PCR; TCRdb keeps only in-frame clonotypes and omits some of them. The data hold roughly 50,000 clones, with about four fifths observed a single time. The sequencing sample was made of PBMCs. The receptors originated from a woman in her late teens or twenties in good health and CMV-seronegative.

The CDR3 is CASSTGQDLNTEAFF. CDR3 in DNA: TGTGCCAGCAGCACGGGACAGGATTTGAACACTGAAGCTTTCTTT. This chain uses TRBV7-9 with TRBJ1-1; 8 bases line up with TRBD1. Germline V gene lookup returns CDR1 SEHNR and CDR2 FQNEAQ (reference sequence). J lost 0 bases, V lost 5 bases, and 5 bases had no gene match. CDR3 size: 15 residues.

V gene TRBV29-1 combines with J gene TRBJ2-1; tentative D call: TRBD2 (5 bases). CDR3 size: 16 residues. The germline CDR1 and CDR2 sequences are SQVTM and ANQGSEA. The V and J ends lost 0 bases and 0 bases respectively, with 12 bases between them. For the CDR3, the DNA is TGCAGCGTTGAAGAATCTAGCCCGAGCTCCTACAATGAGCAGTTCTTC. It encodes CSVEESSPSSYNEQFF.

The rearrangement joins TRBV19 to TRBJ1-5, with D possibly matching TRBD1 (6 bases). This CDR3 comprises 16 residues. Germline CDR1 reads LNHDA; CDR2 reads SQIVND (reference sequence). V dropped 9 bases and J dropped 0 bases, with 18 bases sitting between them. CDR3 sequence: CASSRGGADSNQPQHF. In nucleotides, the CDR3 is TGTGCCAGCTCCCGCGGGGGGGCTGATAGCAATCAGCCCCAGCATTTT.

The rearrangement joins TRBV28 to TRBJ2-7; D is perhaps TRBD1 (7 bases). The V gene lost 8 bases and the J gene lost 0 bases, with 14 bases spanning the gap. Germline assignment: CDR1 MDHEN and CDR2 SYDVKM. The CDR3 runs 14 residues. CDR3 sequence (DNA): TGTGCCAGCGTTGCGGGACAGCCCTCCTACGAGCAGTACTTC. Translation: CASVAGQPSYEQYF.

The CDR3 reads CASSRTAASTDTQYF. The CDR3 bases are TGTGCCAGTAGCCGGACTGCTGCTAGCACAGATACGCAGTATTTT. J is TRBJ2-3 and V is TRBV19; D might be TRBD2 (5 bases). The CDR3 runs 15 residues. The V end lost 6 bases, the J end lost 0 bases, and 13 bases lay between the germline ends. Germline V lookup: CDR1 LNHDA, CDR2 SQIVND (reference sequence).

The DNA of the CDR3 is TGTGCCAGCAGTTCAGGGGGCACTGAAGCTTTCTTT. Translating gives CASSSGGTEAFF. The chain recombines TRBV2 with TRBJ1-1, with 7 bases lining up with TRBD1. With 5 bases clipped from V and 4 bases from J, the junction kept 1 base outside the gene matches. Germline V gives CDR1 SNHLY, CDR2 FYNNEI. CDR3 length: 12 residues.

The V and J genes are TRBV7-8 and TRBJ1-2; 7 nucleotides line up with TRBD1. Germline V gene data show CDR1 as SGHVS and CDR2 as FQNEAQ. Germline trimming cut 7 bases from V and 10 bases from J; bases unmatched to any gene: 21. This CDR3 contains 16 residues. The CDR3 here is CASIATRTGPKTSYTF. The CDR3 DNA is TGTGCCAGCATTGCCACCAGGACAGGACCGAAAACCTCCTACACCTTC.